The 27 T cell receptor beta chains listed next were all sequenced from one sample in a study of blood T cell repertoires in COVID-19. Libraries were prepared by immunoSEQ multiplex PCR; TCRdb keeps only in-frame clonotypes and omits some of them. The data show a few hundred thousand clones, roughly 80% seen once. Sample: peripheral blood. The receptor set was obtained from an elderly woman with acute or convalescent COVID-19.

This clone appeared once. The rearrangement uses TRBV6-5 and TRBJ1-2; tentatively, D is TRBD1 (6 bases). Germline-derived CDR1 and CDR2 are MNHEY and SVGAGI. Trimming pared 4 bases from V and 7 bases from J, leaving 13 bases between. This CDR3 is 13 amino acids long. The CDR3 sequence is CASSSGLRGGYTF. DNA for the CDR3: TGTGCCAGCAGTTCCGGGCTCAGGGGTGGCTACACCTTC.

V gene TRBV27 combines with J gene TRBJ2-7; 12 bases fit TRBD2. V gave up 7 bases and J gave up 6 bases; unmatched junction bases: 10. This CDR3 has 15 amino acids. Germline V gene data show CDR1 as MNHEY and CDR2 as SMNVEV (reference sequence). CDR3 region: CASNLATSGRTEQYF. The CDR3 DNA is TGTGCCAGCAACCTCGCGACTAGCGGGAGAACCGAGCAGTACTTC.

The chain combines TRBV9 with TRBJ1-5; tentative D call: TRBD1 (6 bases). The CDR3 is made up of 15 amino acids. V gave up 3 bases and J gave up 4 bases, with 14 bases separating them. Per germline, CDR1 SGDLS and CDR2 YYNGEE. Here the CDR3 reads CASSAGTFGNQPQHF. In DNA form, the CDR3 reads TGTGCCAGCAGCGCCGGGACATTTGGAAATCAGCCCCAGCATTTT.

This chain connects TRBV7-8 to TRBJ2-5, with TRBD2 matching 9 bases. Germline CDR1 is SGHVS and CDR2 is FQNEAQ. There are 16 residues in the CDR3. V was clipped by 5 bases and J by 5 bases; unmatched bases: 12. The CDR3 DNA is TGTGCCAGCAGCAAACACCGGGAGCGGGGGGAGGAGACCCAGTACTTC. This codes for CASSKHRERGEETQYF.

V gene TRBV4-1 combines with J gene TRBJ2-7; 8 bases align to TRBD1. Germline V lookup: CDR1 MGHRA, CDR2 YSYEKL. V lost 4 bases, J lost 2 bases, and 1 base stayed unmatched. The CDR3 contains 13 residues. CDR3 sequence (DNA): TGCGCCAGCAGCCCGACAGGGGCCTACGAGCAGTACTTC. Protein sequence: CASSPTGAYEQYF.

The rearrangement uses TRBV11-3 and TRBJ1-2; 7 nucleotides agree with TRBD1. The V segment lost 3 bases and the J segment 4 bases; nucleotides outside the gene matches: 11. Germline CDR1 reads SGHNT; CDR2 reads YENEEA. This CDR3 is built from 16 residues. CDR3 coding DNA: TGTGCCAGCAGCTTTAGCCCTGGGACAGCGGGCTATGGCTACACCTTC. As protein: CASSFSPGTAGYGYTF.

This clone was detected once. The chain joins TRBV4-3 to TRBJ1-5; TRBD1 matches at 12 bases. In germline, CDR1 is LGHNA, CDR2 YSLEER. With V trimmed by 4 bases and J by 1 base, 8 bases remained unmatched. The CDR3 contains 18 residues. CDR3 nucleotides: TGCGCCAGCAGCCGTGGGACAGGGGGCAGGGGGAGCAATCAGCCCCAGCATTTT. Its translation is CASSRGTGGRGSNQPQHF.

The V and J genes are TRBV11-3 and TRBJ2-2; D gene ambiguous. The CDR3 spans 13 residues. The germline V gene encodes CDR1 SGHNT and CDR2 YENEEA. V was shortened by 5 bases and J by 5 bases, with 9 bases between the two germline ends. CDR3 DNA sequence: TGTGCCAGCAGCCCCAGGATGACCGGGGAGCTGTTTTTT. It is translated as CASSPRMTGELFF.

The chain combines TRBV27 with TRBJ2-7; 8 bases map to TRBD2. There are 13 residues in the CDR3. Per germline, CDR1 MNHEY and CDR2 SMNVEV (reference sequence). Unmatched junction bases numbered 7, after V lost 2 bases and J lost 10 bases. This CDR3 is CASSLPGGSDQYF. CDR3 coding DNA: TGTGCCAGCAGTTTACCGGGGGGGTCCGATCAGTACTTC.

The chain recombines TRBV15 with TRBJ1-6; TRBD1 might be the D (5 bases). CDR1 LNHNV and CDR2 YYDKDF come from the germline V gene (reference sequence). The CDR3 has 18 residues. Trimming left V 5 bases short and J 0 bases short, with 17 bases between. CDR3 sequence: CATSPARRASSYNSPLHF. The CDR3 coding sequence is TGTGCCACCAGCCCAGCCCGCAGGGCGAGCTCCTATAATTCACCCCTCCACTTT.

The rearrangement uses TRBV6-5 and TRBJ1-1; no firm D call. The CDR3 spans 14 residues. CDR1 and CDR2 (germline): MNHEY, SVGAGI. V lost 7 bases and J lost 1, with 13 bases in between. The CDR3 here is CASTFERRNTEAFF. The CDR3 coding sequence is TGTGCCAGCACCTTCGAGCGTAGGAACACTGAAGCTTTCTTT.

This clone was recorded a few times. The chain joins TRBV15 to TRBJ1-1, with D possibly matching TRBD1 (6 bases). CDR1 is LNHNV, CDR2 YYDKDF, per germline (reference sequence). V lost 5 bases and J 6 bases, leaving 10 bases between the germline ends. The CDR3 consists of 12 residues. CDR3 sequence (DNA): TGTGCCACCAGCGGACGGACAGCTGAAGCTTTCTTT. Amino acid sequence: CATSGRTAEAFF.

The chain has TRBV25-1 and TRBJ2-3; tentatively, D is TRBD1 (6 bases). V dropped 0 bases and J dropped 6 bases, with 16 bases sitting between them. The CDR3 is 16 amino acids. Germline CDR1 reads MGHDK; CDR2 reads SYGVNS. The CDR3 sequence is CASSEYKGDTVDTQYF. CDR3 coding DNA: TGTGCCAGCAGTGAATATAAGGGGGACACGGTGGATACGCAGTATTTT.

The chain recombines TRBV19 with TRBJ1-2, with D perhaps matching TRBD1 (6 bases). The CDR3 covers 13 residues. The germline gives CDR1 LNHDA, CDR2 SQIVND (reference sequence). V was clipped by 0 bases and J by 12 bases, with 14 bases between them. The chain's CDR3 is CASSIDRGQGNTF. The CDR3, as DNA: TGTGCCAGTAGTATAGATCGCGGGCAGGGGAACACCTTC. Using reference TRBV19 and TRBJ1-2 for the parts outside the CDR3, the full variable domain is DGGITQSPKYLFRKEGQNVTLSCEQNLNHDAMYWYRQDPGQGLRLIYYSQIVNDFQKGDIAEGYSVSREKKESFPLTVTSAQKNPTAFYLCASSIDRGQGNTFGSGTRLTVV.

This chain connects TRBV7-9 to TRBJ1-6; D might be TRBD1 (6 bases). The CDR3 runs to 14 residues. The ends were cut back, 4 bases at V and 8 bases at J, with 12 bases in the middle. Germline CDR1 and CDR2: SEHNR and FQNEAQ (reference sequence). The CDR3 loop reads CASSSGQKDSPLHF. CDR3 DNA: TGTGCCAGCAGCTCGGGACAAAAGGATTCACCCCTCCACTTT.

This clone was seen once. The rearrangement joins TRBV2 to TRBJ1-5; D is uncertain. The V gene's germline CDR1 is SNHLY and CDR2 FYNNEI. The CDR3 totals 11 residues. V gave up 5 bases and J gave up 9 bases, with 8 bases separating them. CDR3 DNA: TGTGCCAGCAGTCTCGGAGGGCCCCAGCATTTT. Its translation is CASSLGGPQHF. The full variable domain, rest sourced from reference TRBV2 and TRBJ1-5, is EPEVTQTPSHQVTQMGQEVILRCVPISNHLYFYWYRQILGQKVEFLVSFYNNEISEKSEIFDDQFSVERPDGSNFTLKIRSTKLEDSAMYFCASSLGGPQHFGDGTRLSIL.

The chain recombines TRBV29-1 with TRBJ2-1; TRBD2 is a possible D gene (6 bases). This CDR3 comprises 12 residues. V gave up 7 bases and J gave up 8 bases, with 15 bases separating them. Germline V CDR1 and CDR2: SQVTM, ANQGSEA. The CDR3 coding sequence is TGCAGCGGCGGGGTGGTGAGCGATGAGCAGTTCTTC. It yields the protein CSGGVVSDEQFF.

This clone was detected a few times. The genes are TRBV6-2 or TRBV6-3 and TRBJ2-5; TRBD1 might be the D (5 bases). Germline V lookup: CDR1 MNHEY, CDR2 SVGEGT. This CDR3 contains 13 residues. Between the trimmed V and J ends, which lost 2 bases and 2 bases, there was a span of 6 bases. The chain's CDR3 is CASSYGQQETQYF. CDR3 bases: TGTGCCAGCAGTTACGGACAACAAGAGACCCAGTACTTC.

CDR3 amino acids: CASSEVQGWITEAFF. As DNA, the CDR3 is TGTGCCAGCAGTGAAGTTCAGGGTTGGATCACTGAAGCTTTCTTT. J is TRBJ1-1 and V is TRBV6-1; perhaps TRBD1 as D (5 bases). The V gene's germline CDR1 is MNHNS and CDR2 SASEGT. V was clipped by 1 base and J by 4 bases, with 13 bases between them. CDR3 length: 15 residues.

This chain uses TRBV2 with TRBJ2-1; 15 bases fit TRBD2. Germline V gene sequence: CDR1 SNHLY, CDR2 FYNNEI. CDR3 length equals 15 residues. Unmatched junction bases numbered 6, after V lost 6 bases and J lost 9 bases. The chain's CDR3 is CASRGLAGGSGEQFF. The CDR3, as DNA: TGTGCCAGCAGAGGACTAGCGGGAGGGTCCGGTGAGCAGTTCTTC. Full variable domain (remainder filled in from reference TRBV2 and TRBJ2-1): EPEVTQTPSHQVTQMGQEVILRCVPISNHLYFYWYRQILGQKVEFLVSFYNNEISEKSEIFDDQFSVERPDGSNFTLKIRSTKLEDSAMYFCASRGLAGGSGEQFFGPGTRLTVL.

V gene TRBV9 combines with J gene TRBJ2-3; weak D call: TRBD1 (5 bases). CDR3 length equals 13 residues. Germline V CDR1 and CDR2: SGDLS, YYNGEE. V was cut by 3 bases and J by 3 bases, with 8 bases left in between. The CDR3 DNA follows: TGTGCCAGCAGCGCCTCAGGGACAGATACGCAGTATTTT. It yields the protein CASSASGTDTQYF.

As to this clone: Other DNA sequences in the same sample also yield this CDR3. This chain joins TRBV30 and TRBJ1-1, with a possible D match to TRBD1 (5 bases). V dropped 3 bases and J dropped 1 base, with 9 bases sitting between them. The CDR3 length is 13 residues. The germline CDR1 and CDR2 sequences are GTSNPN and SVGIG (reference sequence). The CDR3 protein is CAWRGQGNTEAFF. The CDR3 DNA reads as TGTGCCTGGAGGGGGCAGGGGAACACTGAAGCTTTCTTT.

The rearrangement links TRBV5-4 to TRBJ1-1; D is undetermined. Trimming removed 7 bases at V and 7 bases at J, with 20 bases between. The CDR3 loop spans 14 amino acids. Germline-derived CDR1 and CDR2 are SGHNT and YYREEE (reference sequence). The CDR3 sequence is CASQGSRPRGEAFF. The CDR3 DNA follows: TGTGCCAGCCAAGGATCCAGGCCCCGGGGTGAAGCTTTCTTT.

The J gene is TRBJ1-3, the V gene TRBV15; 8 bases fit TRBD1. Germline CDR1 LNHNV, CDR2 YYDKDF (reference sequence). This CDR3 is 16 amino acids long. Trimming removed 2 bases from V and 8 bases from J; junction bases left unmatched: 11. For the CDR3, the DNA is TGTGCCACCAGCAGACCCCTTGGACAGGGAAGGCACACCATATATTTT. Encoded protein: CATSRPLGQGRHTIYF.

The rearrangement links TRBV27 to TRBJ1-3; 9 bases agree with TRBD1. V shed 5 bases and J 5 bases; nucleotides not matched to a gene: 7. The CDR3 runs 15 residues. CDR1 and CDR2 (germline): MNHEY, SMNVEV (reference sequence). CDR3 loop: CASSPQTGGRNTIYF. The CDR3 DNA sequence: TGTGCCAGCAGTCCACAAACAGGGGGCCGAAACACCATATATTTT.

The count of this clone is one. The gene calls are TRBV5-6 and TRBJ2-5; TRBD2 matches 14 bases. The CDR3 length is 15 residues. Trimming at V came to 1 base and at J to 10 bases, leaving 6 bases not matched to a gene. The V gene's germline CDR1 is SGHDT and CDR2 YYEEEE. The CDR3 region has the DNA TGTGCCAGCAGCTTGTACGGGACTAGCGGGGGCTTCCAGTACTTC. Its protein is CASSLYGTSGGFQYF.

With respect to this clone: Other DNA sequences in this sample translate to the same CDR3. The V gene is TRBV30, the J gene TRBJ1-1; D is possibly TRBD1 (5 bases). V was cut by 1 base and J by 0 bases, with 6 bases left in between. There are 13 residues in the CDR3. Germline CDR1 and CDR2: GTSNPN and SVGIG (reference sequence). In nucleotides, the CDR3 is TGTGCCTGGAGTGGACAGTTGAACACTGAAGCTTTCTTT. It codes for CAWSGQLNTEAFF.